The rows below give T cell receptor beta chains drawn from one sample of a study of cytomegalovirus exposure and HLA in healthy donors. Clones were read by immunoSEQ multiplex PCR, and TCRdb kept only the in-frame ones, dropping some. The repertoire includes about 190,000 clones, about 12% of them detected once, and 7.8% sits in the top ten. Sequencing was performed on PBMCs. These receptors came from a man in his fifties or sixties in good health and CMV-seropositive. The CDR3 runs from the conserved cysteine through the conserved F or W. D genes are given only for firm matches. Only some rows state a clone size, as once, few, many or a class for expanded clones.

J | size | V | D | CDR3 | DNA
TRBJ1-2 | - | TRBV6-6 | - | CASSFSDGYTF | TGTGCCAGCAGTTTTAGCGATGGCTACACCTTC
TRBJ2-4 | - | TRBV27 | TRBD1 | CASSLEGQGGNIQYF | TGTGCCAGCAGTTTGGAGGGACAGGGGGGGAACATTCAGTACTTC
TRBJ1-6 | - | TRBV25-1 | - | CASARDTYNSPLHF | TGTGCCAGCGCCCGGGACACCTATAATTCACCCCTCCACTTT
TRBJ1-4 | - | TRBV6-5 | - | CASSAEMGLGEKLFF | TGTGCCAGCAGTGCTGAGATGGGGCTCGGTGAAAAACTGTTTTTT
TRBJ2-1 | few | TRBV5-1 | TRBD1 | CASSSGQGNEQFF | TGCGCCAGCAGCTCGGGACAGGGAAATGAGCAGTTCTTC
TRBJ1-6 | - | TRBV5-1 | TRBD1 | CASSLKAGQNNSPLHF | TGCGCCAGCAGCTTGAAGGCGGGACAGAATAATTCACCCCTCCACTTT
TRBJ1-1 | - | TRBV5-1 | - | CASSLQTGANTEAFF | TGCGCCAGCAGCTTGCAGACAGGCGCGAACACTGAAGCTTTCTTT
TRBJ2-3 | few | TRBV9 | TRBD2 | CASSSPGTSGGVAQYF | TGTGCCAGCAGCTCCCCTGGGACTAGCGGGGGGGTGGCGCAGTATTTT
TRBJ2-1 | - | TRBV29-1 | TRBD2 | CSVGGGAGYGEQFF | TGCAGCGTTGGCGGGGGTGCGGGCTACGGTGAGCAGTTCTTC
TRBJ1-1 | - | TRBV21-1 | - | CASSETRLWRTEAFF | TGTGCCAGCAGCGAAACCCGACTCTGGAGGACTGAAGCTTTCTTT
TRBJ1-1 | - | TRBV7-8 | TRBD1 | CASSSRGQGNTEAFF | TGTGCCAGCAGCTCCCGGGGACAGGGGAACACTGAAGCTTTCTTT
TRBJ1-1 | few | TRBV25-1 | TRBD1 | CASSSGTGTVSTEAFF | TGTGCCAGCAGCTCGGGAACTGGGACAGTAAGCACTGAAGCTTTCTTT
TRBJ1-1 | few | TRBV15 | - | CATSRVHMNTEAFF | TGTGCCACCAGCAGAGTACACATGAACACTGAAGCTTTCTTT
TRBJ1-4 | few | TRBV11-3 | TRBD1 | CASSAGTATNEKLFF | TGTGCCAGCAGCGCCGGGACAGCAACTAATGAAAAACTGTTTTTT
TRBJ2-5 | - | TRBV29-1 | - | CSVGPGETQYF | TGCAGCGTTGGACCCGGGGAGACCCAGTACTTC
TRBJ1-1 | - | TRBV13 | - | CASSLGRIGVAFF | TGTGCCAGCAGCTTAGGGCGTATTGGTGTAGCTTTCTTT
TRBJ1-4 | few | TRBV29-1 | TRBD1 | CSVEGTAVNEKLFF | TGCAGCGTAGAAGGGACAGCCGTTAATGAAAAACTGTTTTTT
TRBJ2-3 | - | TRBV6-1 | - | CASSGQKTSTDTQYF | TGTGCCAGCAGCGGACAGAAGACTAGCACAGATACGCAGTATTTT
TRBJ1-2 | - | TRBV19 | TRBD1 | CASSDYRGRGFGYTF | TGTGCCAGTAGTGACTACAGGGGGCGCGGGTTTGGCTACACCTTC
TRBJ1-1 | - | TRBV5-4 | TRBD1 | CASSYRGMNTEAFF | TGTGCCAGCAGCTACAGGGGTATGAACACTGAAGCTTTCTTT
TRBJ2-5 | few | TRBV15 | TRBD1 | CATSSRNRGLETQYF | TGTGCCACCAGCAGCCGGAACAGGGGGCTGGAGACCCAGTACTTC
TRBJ1-6 | - | TRBV7-9 | - | CASSVQGPPLHF | TGTGCCAGCAGCGTACAGGGTCCACCCCTCCACTTT
TRBJ2-7 | few | TRBV7-2 | TRBD2 | CASSLKRGGGEQYF | TGTGCCAGCAGCTTAAAGCGGGGGGGCGGCGAGCAGTACTTC
TRBJ2-1 | - | TRBV9 | TRBD2 | CASSTPGGSYNEQFF | TGTGCCAGCAGCACCCCGGGGGGCTCCTACAATGAGCAGTTCTTC
TRBJ2-3 | - | TRBV4-3 | - | CASSQDGSYLGDTQYF | TGCGCCAGCAGCCAAGATGGGAGCTATCTCGGCGATACGCAGTATTTT